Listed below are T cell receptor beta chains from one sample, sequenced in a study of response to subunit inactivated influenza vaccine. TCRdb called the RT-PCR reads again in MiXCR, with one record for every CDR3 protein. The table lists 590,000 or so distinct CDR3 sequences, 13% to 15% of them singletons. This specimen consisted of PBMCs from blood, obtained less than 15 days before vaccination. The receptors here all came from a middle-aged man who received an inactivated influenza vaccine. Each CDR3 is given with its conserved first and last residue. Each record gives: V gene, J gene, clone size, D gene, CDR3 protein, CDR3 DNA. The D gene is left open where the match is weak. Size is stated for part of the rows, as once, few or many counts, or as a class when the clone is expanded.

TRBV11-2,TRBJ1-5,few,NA,CERKDSNQPQHF,TGTGAGAGGAAAGATAGCAATCAGCCCCAGCATTTT
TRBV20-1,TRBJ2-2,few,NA,CSARKSYTGELFF,TGCAGTGCTAGAAAGAGCTACACCGGGGAGCTGTTTTTT
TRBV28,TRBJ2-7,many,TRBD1,CASSLYLRGQGFEQYF,TGTGCCAGCAGTTTATACCTTAGGGGACAGGGCTTTGAGCAGTACTTC
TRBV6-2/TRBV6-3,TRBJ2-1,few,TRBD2,CASRKGREGYNEQFF,TGTGCCAGCAGAAAAGGGCGGGAGGGCTACAATGAGCAGTTCTTC
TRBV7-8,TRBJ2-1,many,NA,CASDTTGGGYNEQFF,TGTGCCAGCGATACAACAGGGGGGGGGTACAATGAGCAGTTCTTC
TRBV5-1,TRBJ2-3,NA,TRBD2,CASSFTAGGGDTQYF,TGCGCCAGCAGCTTCACGGCGGGAGGTGGAGATACGCAGTATTTT
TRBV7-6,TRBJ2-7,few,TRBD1,CASSLASGQGNEQYF,TGTGCCAGCAGCTTGGCATCGGGACAGGGGAACGAGCAGTACTTC
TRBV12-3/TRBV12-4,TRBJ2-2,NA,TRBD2,CASSFPGALLAGAYTGELFF,TGTGCCAGCAGTTTCCCCGGTGCTCTACTAGCGGGGGCCTACACCGGGGAGCTGTTTTTT
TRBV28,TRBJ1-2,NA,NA,CASSPPLGGGYGYTF,TGTGCCAGCAGTCCCCCCCTGGGGGGAGGCTATGGCTACACCTTC
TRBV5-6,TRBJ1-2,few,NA,CASSGASAIYGYTF,TGTGCCAGCAGCGGAGCCAGTGCCATCTATGGCTACACCTTC
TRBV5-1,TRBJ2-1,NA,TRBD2,CASSLARTRYNEQFF,TGCGCCAGCAGCTTGGCCAGGACTAGGTACAATGAGCAGTTCTTC
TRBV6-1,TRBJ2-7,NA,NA,CASESGRLYEQYF,TGTGCCAGCGAGTCCGGACGTCTCTACGAGCAGTACTTC
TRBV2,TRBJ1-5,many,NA,CASSDGQPQHF,TGTGCCAGCAGTGATGGGCAGCCCCAGCATTTT
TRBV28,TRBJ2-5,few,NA,CASSLRITGAQYF,TGTGCCAGCAGTTTGAGGATCACAGGAGCCCAGTACTTC
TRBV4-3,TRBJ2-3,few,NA,CASSRGRNTDTQYF,TGCGCCAGCAGTAGGGGCAGGAACACAGATACGCAGTATTTT
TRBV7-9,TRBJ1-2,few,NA,CASSPEFVGGYTF,TGTGCCAGCAGCCCAGAGTTTGTCGGCGGCTACACCTTC
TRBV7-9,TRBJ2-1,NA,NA,CASSLGRLNNEQFF,TGTGCCAGCAGCTTAGGGAGGCTGAACAATGAGCAGTTCTTC
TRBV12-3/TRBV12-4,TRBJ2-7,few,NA,CASSQTLRYEQYF,TGTGCCAGCAGTCAGACCCTCAGGTACGAGCAGTACTTC
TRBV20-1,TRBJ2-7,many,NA,CSARDVASSYEQYF,TGCAGTGCTAGAGATGTGGCTAGTTCTTACGAGCAGTACTTC
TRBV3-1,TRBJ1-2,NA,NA,CASSQGTGRGYTF,TGTGCCAGCAGCCAGGGAACAGGGAGAGGCTACACCTTC
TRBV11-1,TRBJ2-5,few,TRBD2,CASSTRTSGGQETQYF,TGTGCCAGCAGCACCCGGACTAGCGGGGGACAAGAGACCCAGTACTTC
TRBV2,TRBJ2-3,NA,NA,CASSEGSGRMKGGGTQYF,TGTGCCAGCAGTGAAGGATCAGGACGGATGAAGGGGGGGGGTACGCAGTATTTT
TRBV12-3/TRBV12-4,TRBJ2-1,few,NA,CASSFGVSAFEQFF,TGTGCCAGCAGTTTCGGGGTCTCGGCCTTCGAGCAGTTCTTC
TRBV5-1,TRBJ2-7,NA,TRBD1,CASSLGQGVYDQYF,TGCGCCAGCAGCCTGGGACAGGGGGTATACGACCAGTACTTC
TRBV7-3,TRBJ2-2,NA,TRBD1,CASSKGQGRTGVLFF,TGTGCCAGCAGCAAGGGACAGGGACGCACCGGGGTGCTGTTTTTT
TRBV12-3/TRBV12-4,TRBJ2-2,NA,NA,CASSLAPSVTGELFF,TGTGCCAGCAGTTTAGCGCCCTCGGTAACCGGGGAGCTGTTTTTT
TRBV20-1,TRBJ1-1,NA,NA,CSARTREVPEAFF,TGCAGTGCTAGAACCAGGGAGGTCCCTGAAGCTTTCTTT